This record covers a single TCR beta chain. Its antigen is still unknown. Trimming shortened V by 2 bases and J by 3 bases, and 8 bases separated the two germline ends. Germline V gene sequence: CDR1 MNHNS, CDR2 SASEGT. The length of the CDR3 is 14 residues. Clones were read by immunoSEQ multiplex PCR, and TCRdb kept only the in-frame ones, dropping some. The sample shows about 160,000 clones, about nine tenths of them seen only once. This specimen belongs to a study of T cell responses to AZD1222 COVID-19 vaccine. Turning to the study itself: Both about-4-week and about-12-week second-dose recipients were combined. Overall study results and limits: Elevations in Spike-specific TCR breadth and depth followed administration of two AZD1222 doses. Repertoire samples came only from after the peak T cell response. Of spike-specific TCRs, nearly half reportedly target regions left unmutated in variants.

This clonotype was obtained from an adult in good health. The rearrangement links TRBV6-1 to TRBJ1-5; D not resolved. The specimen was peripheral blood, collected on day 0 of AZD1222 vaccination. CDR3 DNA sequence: TGTGCCAGCAGTGAATCCGGGCACAATCAGCCCCAGCATTTT. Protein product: CASSESGHNQPQHF.